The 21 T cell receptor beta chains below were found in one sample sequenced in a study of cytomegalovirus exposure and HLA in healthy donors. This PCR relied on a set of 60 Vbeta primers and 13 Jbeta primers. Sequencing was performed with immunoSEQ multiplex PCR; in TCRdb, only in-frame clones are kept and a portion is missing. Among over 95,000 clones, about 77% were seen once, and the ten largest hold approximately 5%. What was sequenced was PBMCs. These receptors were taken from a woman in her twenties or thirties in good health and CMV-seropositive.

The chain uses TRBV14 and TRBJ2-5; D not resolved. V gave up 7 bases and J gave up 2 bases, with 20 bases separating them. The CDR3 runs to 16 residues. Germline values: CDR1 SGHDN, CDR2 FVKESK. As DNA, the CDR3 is TGTGCCAGCACCCCAATAGGAAAGGCGGAACAAGAGACCCAGTACTTC. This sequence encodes CASTPIGKAEQETQYF.

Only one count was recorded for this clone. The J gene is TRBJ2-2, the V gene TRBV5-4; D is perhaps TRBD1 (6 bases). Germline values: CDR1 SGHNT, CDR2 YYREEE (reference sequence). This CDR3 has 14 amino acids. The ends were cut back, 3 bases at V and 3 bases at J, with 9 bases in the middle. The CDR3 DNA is TGTGCCAGCAGCTACTGGACAGACACCGGGGAGCTGTTTTTT. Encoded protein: CASSYWTDTGELFF.

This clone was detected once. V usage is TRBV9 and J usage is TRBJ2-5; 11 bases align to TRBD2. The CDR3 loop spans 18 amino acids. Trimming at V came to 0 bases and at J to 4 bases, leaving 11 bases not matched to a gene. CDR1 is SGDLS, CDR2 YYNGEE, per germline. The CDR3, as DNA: TGTGCCAGCAGCGTAGACCTAGCGGGAGGACCCTCCGGAGAGACCCAGTACTTC. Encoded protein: CASSVDLAGGPSGETQYF. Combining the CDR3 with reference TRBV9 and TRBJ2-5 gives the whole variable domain DSGVTQTPKHLITATGQRVTLRCSPRSGDLSVYWYQQSLDQGLQFLIQYYNGEERAKGNILERFSAQQFPDLHSELNLSSLELGDSALYFCASSVDLAGGPSGETQYFGPGTRLLVL.

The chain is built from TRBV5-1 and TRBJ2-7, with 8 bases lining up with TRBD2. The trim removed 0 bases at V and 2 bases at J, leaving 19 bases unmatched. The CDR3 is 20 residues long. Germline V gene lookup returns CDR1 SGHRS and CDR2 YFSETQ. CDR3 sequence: CASSLAASGRTSGYTYEQYF. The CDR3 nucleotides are TGCGCCAGCAGCTTGGCCGCGTCGGGTCGAACTAGCGGTTATACCTACGAGCAGTACTTC. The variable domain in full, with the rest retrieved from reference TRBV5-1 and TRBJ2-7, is KAGVTQTPRYLIKTRGQQVTLSCSPISGHRSVSWYQQTPGQGLQFLFEYFSETQRNKGNFPGRFSGRQFSNSRSEMNVSTLELGDSALYLCASSLAASGRTSGYTYEQYFGPGTRLTVT.

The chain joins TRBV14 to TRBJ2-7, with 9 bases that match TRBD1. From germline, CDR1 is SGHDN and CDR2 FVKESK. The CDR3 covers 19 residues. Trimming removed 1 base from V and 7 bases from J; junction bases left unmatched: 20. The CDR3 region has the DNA TGTGCCAGCAGCCAAGCAACCGGGACAGGGAGGTTCGGTGAGGTGGAGCAGTACTTC. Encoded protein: CASSQATGTGRFGEVEQYF.

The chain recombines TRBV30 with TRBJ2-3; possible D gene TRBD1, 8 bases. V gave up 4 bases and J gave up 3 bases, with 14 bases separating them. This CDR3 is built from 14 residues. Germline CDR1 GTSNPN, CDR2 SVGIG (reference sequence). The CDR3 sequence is CAWKDRGGTDTQYF. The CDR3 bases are TGTGCCTGGAAAGACAGGGGAGGGACAGATACGCAGTATTTT.

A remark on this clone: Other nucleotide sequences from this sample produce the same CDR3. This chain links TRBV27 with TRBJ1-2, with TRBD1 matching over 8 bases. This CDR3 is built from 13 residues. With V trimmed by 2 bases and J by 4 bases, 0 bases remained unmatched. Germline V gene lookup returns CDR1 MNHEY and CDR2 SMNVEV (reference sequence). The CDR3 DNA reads TGTGCCAGCAGTTTAACAGGGGGCTATGGCTACACCTTC. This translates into CASSLTGGYGYTF.

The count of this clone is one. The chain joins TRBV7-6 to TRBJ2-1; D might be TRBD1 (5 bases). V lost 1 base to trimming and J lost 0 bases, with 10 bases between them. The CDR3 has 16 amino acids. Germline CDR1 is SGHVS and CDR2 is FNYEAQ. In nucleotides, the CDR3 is TGTGCCAGCAGCTTAGAGGGGTCTAGCTCCTACAATGAGCAGTTCTTC. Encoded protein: CASSLEGSSSYNEQFF.

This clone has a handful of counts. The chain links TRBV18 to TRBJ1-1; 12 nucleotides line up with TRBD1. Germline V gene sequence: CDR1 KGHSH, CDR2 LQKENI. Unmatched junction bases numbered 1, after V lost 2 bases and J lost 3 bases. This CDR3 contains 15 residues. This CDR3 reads CASSPGTGGYTEAFF. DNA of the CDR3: TGTGCCAGCTCACCAGGGACAGGGGGCTACACTGAAGCTTTCTTT.

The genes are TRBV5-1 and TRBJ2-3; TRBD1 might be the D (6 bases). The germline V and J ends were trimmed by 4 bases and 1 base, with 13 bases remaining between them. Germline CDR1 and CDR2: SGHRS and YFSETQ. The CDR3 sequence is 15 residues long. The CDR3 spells CASSPDSARTDTQYF. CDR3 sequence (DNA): TGCGCCAGCAGCCCGGACAGCGCCCGCACAGATACGCAGTATTTT.

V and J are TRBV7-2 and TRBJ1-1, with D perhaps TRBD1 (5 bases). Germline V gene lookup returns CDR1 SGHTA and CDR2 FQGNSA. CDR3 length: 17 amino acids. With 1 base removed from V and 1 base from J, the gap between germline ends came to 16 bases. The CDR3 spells CASSLEAGKASNTEAFF. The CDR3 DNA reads TGTGCCAGCAGCTTAGAGGCAGGGAAGGCATCGAACACTGAAGCTTTCTTT.

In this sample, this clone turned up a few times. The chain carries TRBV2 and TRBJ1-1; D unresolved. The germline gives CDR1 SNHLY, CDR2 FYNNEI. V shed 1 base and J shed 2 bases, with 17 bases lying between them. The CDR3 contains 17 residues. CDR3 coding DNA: TGTGCCAGCAGTGAAGGAGGGCAGTTACAATTAAACACTGAAGCTTTCTTT. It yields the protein CASSEGGQLQLNTEAFF.

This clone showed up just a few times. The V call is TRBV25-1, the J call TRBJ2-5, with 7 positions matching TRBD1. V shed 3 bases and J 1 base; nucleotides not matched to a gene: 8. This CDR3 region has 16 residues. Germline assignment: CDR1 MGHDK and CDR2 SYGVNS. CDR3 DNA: TGTGCCAGCAGTGACTCCGGCAGGGGGTTCCAAGAGACCCAGTACTTC. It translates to CASSDSGRGFQETQYF.

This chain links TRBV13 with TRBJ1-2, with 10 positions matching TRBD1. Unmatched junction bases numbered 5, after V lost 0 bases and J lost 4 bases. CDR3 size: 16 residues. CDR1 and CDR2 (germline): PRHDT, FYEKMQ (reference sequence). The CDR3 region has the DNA TGTGCCAGCAGCTTAGGAGGACAGGGGGGGACCTATGGCTACACCTTC. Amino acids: CASSLGGQGGTYGYTF.

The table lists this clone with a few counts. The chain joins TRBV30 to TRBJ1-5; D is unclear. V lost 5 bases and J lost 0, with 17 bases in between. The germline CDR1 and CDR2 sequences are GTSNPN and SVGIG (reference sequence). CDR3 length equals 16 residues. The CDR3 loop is CAWAGRSPNSNQPQHF. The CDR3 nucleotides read TGTGCCTGGGCGGGCAGGTCCCCTAATAGCAATCAGCCCCAGCATTTT. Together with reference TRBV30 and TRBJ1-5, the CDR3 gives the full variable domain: SQTIHQWPATLVQPVGSPLSLECTVEGTSNPNLYWYRQAAGRGLQLLFYSVGIGQISSEVPQNLSASRPQDRQFILSSKKLLLSDSGFYLCAWAGRSPNSNQPQHFGDGTRLSIL.

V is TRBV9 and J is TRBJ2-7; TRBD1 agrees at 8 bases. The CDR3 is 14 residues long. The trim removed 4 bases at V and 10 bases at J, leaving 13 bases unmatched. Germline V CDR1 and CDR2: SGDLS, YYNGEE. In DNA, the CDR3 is TGTGCCAGCAGCCCCGGGGGACAGGATCGTGGCCAGTACTTC. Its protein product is CASSPGGQDRGQYF.

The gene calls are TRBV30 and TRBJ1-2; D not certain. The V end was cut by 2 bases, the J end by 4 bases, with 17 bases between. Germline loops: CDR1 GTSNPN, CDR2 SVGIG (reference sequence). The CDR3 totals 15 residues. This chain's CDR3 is CAWSSQISTAYGYTF. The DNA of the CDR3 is TGTGCCTGGAGTTCCCAAATAAGCACCGCCTATGGCTACACCTTC.

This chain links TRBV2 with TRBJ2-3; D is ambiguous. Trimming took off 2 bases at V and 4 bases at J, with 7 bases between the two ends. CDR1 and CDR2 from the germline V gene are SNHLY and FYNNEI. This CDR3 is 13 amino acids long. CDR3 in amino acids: CASSELAADTQYF. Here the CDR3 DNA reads TGTGCCAGCAGTGAATTAGCCGCAGATACGCAGTATTTT.

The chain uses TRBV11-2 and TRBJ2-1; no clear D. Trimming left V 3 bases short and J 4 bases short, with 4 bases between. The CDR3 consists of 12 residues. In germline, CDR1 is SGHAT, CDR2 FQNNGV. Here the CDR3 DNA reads TGTGCCAGCAGCTTTCGGTACAATGAGCAGTTCTTC. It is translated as CASSFRYNEQFF. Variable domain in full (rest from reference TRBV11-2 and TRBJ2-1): EAGVAQSPRYKIIEKRQSVAFWCNPISGHATLYWYQQILGQGPKLLIQFQNNGVVDDSQLPKDRFSAERLKGVDSTLKIQPAKLEDSAVYLCASSFRYNEQFFGPGTRLTVL.

The DNA of the CDR3 is TGTGCCAGCAGTGGGACAGGGGGCACACCCCTCCACTTT. This sequence encodes CASSGTGGTPLHF. This rearrangement joins TRBV2 to TRBJ1-6, with 11 nucleotides matching TRBD1. The V gene's germline CDR1 is SNHLY and CDR2 FYNNEI. With V trimmed by 4 bases and J by 11 bases, 1 base remained unmatched. CDR3 length: 13 amino acids.

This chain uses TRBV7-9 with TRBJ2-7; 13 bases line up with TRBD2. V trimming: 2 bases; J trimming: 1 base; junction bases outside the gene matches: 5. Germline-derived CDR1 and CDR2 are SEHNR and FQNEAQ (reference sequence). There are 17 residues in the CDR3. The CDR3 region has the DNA TGTGCCAGCAGCTTAAAAAGGACTAGCGGGAGTTCCTACGAGCAGTACTTC. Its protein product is CASSLKRTSGSSYEQYF.